A single sample gave rise to the 16 T cell receptor beta chains below, sequenced in a study of blood T cell repertoires in COVID-19. Clones were read by immunoSEQ multiplex PCR, and TCRdb kept only the in-frame ones, dropping some. The data show 140,000 or so clones, with 65% to 90% seen just once and around 3.2% held by the top ten. The sequencing sample was made of peripheral blood. All receptors derive from a man between 45 and 60 years old with acute or convalescent COVID-19.

The rearrangement joins TRBV29-1 to TRBJ1-5; 7 bases match TRBD1. The length of the CDR3 is 16 residues. Trimming cost V 6 bases and J 0 bases; bases outside gene matches: 11. Germline V gene data show CDR1 as SQVTM and CDR2 as ANQGSEA. CDR3 nucleotides: TGCAGCGTCGCCAGCGGCGGGACAGATAGCAATCAGCCCCAGCATTTT. It specifies CSVASGGTDSNQPQHF.

The chain carries TRBV10-3 and TRBJ2-3; D remains unclear. The CDR3 sequence is 16 residues long. The germline V gene has CDR1 ENHRY and CDR2 SYGVKD. Trimming removed 1 base at V and 5 bases at J, with 16 bases between. The CDR3 loop is CAISEYVTSGGDTQYF. The CDR3 DNA sequence: TGTGCCATCAGTGAGTATGTCACTTCTGGCGGAGATACGCAGTATTTT.

This clone was detected once. CDR3 sequence (DNA): TGTGCCAGTCGAACAGGTTCCTACGAGCAGTACTTC. As protein: CASRTGSYEQYF. The chain uses TRBV6-5 and TRBJ2-7, with D maybe TRBD1 (5 bases). Germline-derived CDR1 and CDR2 are MNHEY and SVGAGI. This CDR3 contains 12 residues. V was pared by 9 bases and J by 1 base, with 10 bases between.

V gene TRBV4-1 combines with J gene TRBJ2-4, with D perhaps TRBD1 (5 bases). The germline V and J ends were trimmed by 5 bases and 8 bases, with 13 bases remaining between them. This CDR3 region has 13 residues. Germline V gives CDR1 MGHRA, CDR2 YSYEKL. The CDR3 region is CASSARQGDIQYF. CDR3 coding DNA: TGCGCCAGCAGCGCACGCCAGGGTGACATTCAGTACTTC.

The chain uses TRBV7-8 and TRBJ2-6, with D maybe TRBD1 (6 bases). CDR1 SGHVS and CDR2 FQNEAQ come from the germline V gene. The CDR3 length is 19 residues. V lost 3 bases, J lost 0 bases, and 18 bases lay in between. DNA of the CDR3: TGTGCCAGCAGCTTGGGCCCAGGGGTAACCTTCTCTGGGGCCAACGTCCTGACTTTC. Encoded protein: CASSLGPGVTFSGANVLTF.

This chain uses TRBV5-1 with TRBJ2-5; the match to TRBD2 covers 11 bases. The CDR3 runs to 13 residues. Trimming removed 5 bases from V and 4 bases from J; junction bases left unmatched: 1. Germline loops: CDR1 SGHRS, CDR2 YFSETQ. The CDR3, as DNA: TGCGCCAGCAGTAGCGGGGGGGCAGAGACCCAGTACTTC. Translating gives CASSSGGAETQYF.

The V and J genes are TRBV30 and TRBJ1-2; D is perhaps TRBD1 (5 bases). Deletions cut 4 bases from V and 7 bases from J, with 10 bases between. The germline gives CDR1 GTSNPN, CDR2 SVGIG (reference sequence). The CDR3 contains 11 residues. CDR3 coding DNA: TGTGCCTGGACAAGGGGAACTGGCTACACCTTC. Translating gives CAWTRGTGYTF. Together with reference TRBV30 and TRBJ1-2, the CDR3 gives the full variable domain: SQTIHQWPATLVQPVGSPLSLECTVEGTSNPNLYWYRQAAGRGLQLLFYSVGIGQISSEVPQNLSASRPQDRQFILSSKKLLLSDSGFYLCAWTRGTGYTFGSGTRLTVV.

V is TRBV10-2 and J is TRBJ1-2; D is perhaps TRBD1 (5 bases). Trimming cost V 6 bases and J 6 bases, with 20 bases left between them. The germline CDR1 and CDR2 sequences are WSHSY and SAAADI. This CDR3 comprises 15 residues. The CDR3 spells CASSRPDRLTHGYTF. In nucleotides, the CDR3 is TGCGCCAGCAGCCGGCCCGACAGACTGACTCATGGCTACACCTTC.

CDR3 residues: CATSGAGTGGNEQFF. The CDR3 DNA sequence: TGTGCCACCAGCGGGGCCGGGACAGGGGGGAATGAGCAGTTCTTC. The J gene is TRBJ2-1, the V gene TRBV15, with TRBD1 matching over 11 bases. This CDR3 is built from 15 residues. Looked up from germline, CDR1 is LNHNV and CDR2 is YYDKDF (reference sequence). Trimming at V came to 5 bases and at J to 7 bases, leaving 7 bases not matched to a gene.

Worth noting for this clone: The sample has other DNA sequences that encode this CDR3 too. This CDR3 reads CASSLGQYEQYF. CDR3 bases: TGCGCCAGCAGCTTGGGACAGTACGAGCAGTACTTC. The chain links TRBV5-1 to TRBJ2-7; weak D call: TRBD1 (5 bases). CDR3 size: 12 residues. V dropped 0 bases and J dropped 4 bases, with 5 bases sitting between them. CDR1 and CDR2 from the germline V gene are SGHRS and YFSETQ.

The gene calls are TRBV5-1 and TRBJ1-4; D uncertain. Trimming cost V 4 bases and J 0 bases, with 10 bases left between them. The CDR3 runs to 15 residues. Germline V CDR1 and CDR2: SGHRS, YFSETQ. The CDR3 DNA reads as TGCGCCAGCAGCGGACCCGGGACAACTAATGAAAAACTGTTTTTT. Its translation is CASSGPGTTNEKLFF.

J is TRBJ1-6 and V is TRBV30; 7 nucleotides agree with TRBD1. The CDR3 is 14 amino acids. Germline CDR1 GTSNPN, CDR2 SVGIG (reference sequence). The junction had 6 bases not matched to a gene; V was cut back by 3 bases and J by 7 bases. CDR3 DNA: TGTGCCTGGAGAAATACAGGGGAGAATTCACCCCTCCACTTT. This translates into CAWRNTGENSPLHF. The full variable domain, its missing parts supplied by reference TRBV30 and TRBJ1-6, is SQTIHQWPATLVQPVGSPLSLECTVEGTSNPNLYWYRQAAGRGLQLLFYSVGIGQISSEVPQNLSASRPQDRQFILSSKKLLLSDSGFYLCAWRNTGENSPLHFGNGTRLTVT.

This chain links TRBV11-2 with TRBJ2-2, with 13 bases lining up with TRBD2. The CDR3 totals 16 residues. With 5 bases clipped from V and 5 bases from J, the junction kept 5 bases outside the gene matches. Per the germline V gene, CDR1 is SGHAT and CDR2 is FQNNGV. CDR3 DNA sequence: TGTGCCAGCAGCCACCCGGGACTAGCGGGGACCGGGGAGCTGTTTTTT. This gives the protein CASSHPGLAGTGELFF.

This clone was recorded only once. The CDR3 reads CASSQDRTLTDTQYF. CDR3 bases: TGTGCCAGCAGCCAAGACCGGACACTCACAGATACGCAGTATTTT. This rearrangement joins TRBV3-1 (or the pseudogene TRBV3-2) to TRBJ2-3; maybe TRBD1 (5 bases). Trimming took off 0 bases at V and 2 bases at J, with 9 bases between the two ends. Germline-derived CDR1 and CDR2 are LGHDT and YNNKEL (reference sequence). The length of the CDR3 is 15 residues.

This clone was counted only a few times. The genes are TRBV30 and TRBJ1-2, with TRBD1 identical over 10 bases. Germline values: CDR1 GTSNPN, CDR2 SVGIG (reference sequence). The CDR3 length is 15 residues. Losses at the gene ends were 3 bases for V and 4 bases for J; bases not matched to a gene: 8. CDR3 loop: CAWRSAGTGVYGYTF. The CDR3 DNA reads as TGTGCCTGGAGGTCAGCCGGGACAGGGGTCTATGGCTACACCTTC. The whole variable domain, filled in from reference TRBV30 and TRBJ1-2, reads SQTIHQWPATLVQPVGSPLSLECTVEGTSNPNLYWYRQAAGRGLQLLFYSVGIGQISSEVPQNLSASRPQDRQFILSSKKLLLSDSGFYLCAWRSAGTGVYGYTFGSGTRLTVV.

J is TRBJ2-1 and V is TRBV12-3 or TRBV12-4; no reliable D call. The CDR3 is 13 residues long. Deletions cut 7 bases from V and 4 bases from J, with 11 bases between. The CDR3 coding sequence is TGTGCCAGCAACCTCGGTCTTTACAATGAGCAGTTCTTC. Its translation is CASNLGLYNEQFF.